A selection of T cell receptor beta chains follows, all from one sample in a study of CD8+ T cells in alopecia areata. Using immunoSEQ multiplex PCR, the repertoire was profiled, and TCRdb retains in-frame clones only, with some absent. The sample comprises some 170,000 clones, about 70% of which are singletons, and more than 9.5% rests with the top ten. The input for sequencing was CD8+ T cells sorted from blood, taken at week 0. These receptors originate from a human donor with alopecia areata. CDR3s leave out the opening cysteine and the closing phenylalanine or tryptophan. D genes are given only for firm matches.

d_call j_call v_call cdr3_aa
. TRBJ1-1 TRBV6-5 ASSYSMTAGTEAF
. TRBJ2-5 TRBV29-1 SVDSETQY
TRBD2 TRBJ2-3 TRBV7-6 ASSLEAGESDTQY
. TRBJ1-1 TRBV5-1 ASSLGRPGDTEAF
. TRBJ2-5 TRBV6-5 ASSYSSGLETQY
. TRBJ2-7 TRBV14 ASRQTGTYEQY
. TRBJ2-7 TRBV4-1 ASSQSEGFYEQY
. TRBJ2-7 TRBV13 ASSLGSSSPSYEQY
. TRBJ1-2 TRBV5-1 ASSYGVNDYGYT
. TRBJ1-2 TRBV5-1 ASSLDGGGYGYT
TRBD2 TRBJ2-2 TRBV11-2 ASSLELAGGFTGELF
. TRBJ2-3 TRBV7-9 ASSLGRQSTDTQY
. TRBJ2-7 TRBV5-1 ASSLAPGTFYEQY
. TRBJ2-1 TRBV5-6 ASSSQGHPYNEQF
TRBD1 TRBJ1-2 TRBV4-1 ASSQDPGQGAYGYT
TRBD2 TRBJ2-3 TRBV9 ASSGSGRVTDTQY
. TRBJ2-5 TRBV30 ACRGVETQY
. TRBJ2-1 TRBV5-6 ASSLTGNEQF
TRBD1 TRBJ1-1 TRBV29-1 SALTGARGTEAF
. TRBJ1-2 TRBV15 ATSPDLGQVYGYT
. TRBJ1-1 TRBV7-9 ASSYSTEAF
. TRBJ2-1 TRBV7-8 ASSQRPLSEF
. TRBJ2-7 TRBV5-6 ASSLSWDGDEQY
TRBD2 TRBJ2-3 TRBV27 ASSLLWLAGDTDTQY
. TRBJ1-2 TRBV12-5 ASGPEDGYT
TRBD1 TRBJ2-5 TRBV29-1 SVEDRGQETQY
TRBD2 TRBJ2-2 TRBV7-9 ASSRTRLAGTGELF
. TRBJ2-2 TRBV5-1 ASSKLGVTNTGELF
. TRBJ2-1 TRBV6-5 ASSYSGEYNEQF
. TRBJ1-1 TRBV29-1 SVEGRVTEAF
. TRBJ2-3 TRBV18 ASSPFGTDTQY
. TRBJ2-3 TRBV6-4 ASSDSHTDTQY
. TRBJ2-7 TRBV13 ASSRPSENYEQY
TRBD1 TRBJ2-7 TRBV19 ASSLRDRAYEQY
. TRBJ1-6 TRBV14 ASSPPGTRNSPLH
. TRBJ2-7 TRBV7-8 ASSHPGWTNYEQY
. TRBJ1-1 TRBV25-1 ASRVGGNTEAF
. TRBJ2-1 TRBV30 AWSLRGWNEQF
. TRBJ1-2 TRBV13 ASSLGRAGYT
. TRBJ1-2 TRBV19 ASSAGTLSWGGYT
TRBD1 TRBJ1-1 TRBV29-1 SVRQGGTEAF
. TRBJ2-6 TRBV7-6 ASSLRGRDGTSGANVLT
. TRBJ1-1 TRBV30 AWSVRELYTEAF
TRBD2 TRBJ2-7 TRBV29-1 SVARLAGGQDEQY